This T cell receptor beta chain derives from a study of cytomegalovirus exposure and HLA in healthy donors. The study, taken as a whole, reports: Three of the chains that were CMV-associated were confirmed in vitro to be specific for CMV antigens. Cytomegalovirus status was reportedly diagnosed by the classifier with high specificity and sensitivity. The tendency of first-cohort TCR clusters to co-occur in the 130 or so validation repertoires was identified by a subsequent analysis.

Measured with immunoSEQ multiplex PCR; TCRdb has only the in-frame clones, and not every one. The data show about 280,000 clones, with around 87% seen just once and approximately 0.95% held by the top ten. As for this clone: Antigen: not known.

Trimming cost V 3 bases and J 4 bases; bases outside gene matches: 1. The CDR3 runs 13 residues. The germline gives CDR1 GTSNPN, CDR2 SVGIG (reference sequence). The gene calls are TRBV30 and TRBJ2-3; 10 nucleotides align to TRBD2. The TCR sequence derives from a woman aged 18-35 years in good health and CMV-seronegative. Specimen: PBMCs. The CDR3 coding sequence is TGTGCCTGGAGACTAGCGGGACCAGATACGCAGTATTTT. This translates into CAWRLAGPDTQYF.